This is a list of T cell receptor beta chains from one sample in a study of blood T cells in healthy people across ages. TCRdb re-called the 5' RACE reads through MiXCR, storing one row per CDR3 protein. The sample holds 750,000 to 950,000 distinct CDR3 sequences, more than 25% seen once. This sample also appeared in a second study, on T cells of mothers and their children.

The specimen was blood. Receptor source: a boy aged 5-17 years in good health. The CDR3 runs from the conserved cysteine through the conserved F or W. D genes are given only for firm matches. Rows give clone size only sometimes, using once, few, many, or a class for an expanded clone.

TRBV9	-	TRBJ2-3	TRBD1	CASSGTGTGTQYF	TGTGCCAGCAGCGGTACCGGGACAGGTACGCAGTATTTT
TRBV25-1	few	TRBJ1-1	-	CASSEYIWEQTTEAFF	TGTGCCAGCAGTGAATATATTTGGGAGCAGACGACTGAAGCTTTCTTT
TRBV9	few	TRBJ2-5	TRBD2	CASSRSGDFMETQYF	TGTGCCAGCAGCCGTAGCGGGGACTTCATGGAGACCCAGTACTTC
TRBV5-1	-	TRBJ2-7	TRBD2	CASSLQRGPYEQYF	TGCGCCAGCAGCTTGCAGCGGGGCCCCTACGAGCAGTACTTC
TRBV12-5	-	TRBJ2-7	TRBD2	CASGLVLVAGAPEQYF	TGTGCTAGTGGTTTGGTATTGGTAGCGGGGGCTCCCGAGCAGTACTTC
TRBV29-1	few	TRBJ2-7	TRBD1	CSGAGTGVYEQYF	TGCAGCGGGGCCGGGACAGGGGTCTACGAGCAGTACTTC
TRBV15	few	TRBJ1-3	TRBD1	CATSRDRARGNTIYF	TGTGCCACCAGCAGGGACAGGGCGCGAGGAAACACCATATATTTT
TRBV5-1	-	TRBJ2-5	TRBD1	CASRSGTAPPGETQYF	TGCGCCAGCAGATCGGGGACAGCTCCCCCTGGAGAGACCCAGTACTTC
TRBV5-1	-	TRBJ1-1	TRBD1	CASSLGTGTLNTEAFF	TGCGCCAGCAGCTTGGGGACAGGTACTTTGAACACTGAAGCTTTCTTT
TRBV5-1	-	TRBJ1-5	TRBD1	CASSLEAGGFNQPQHF	TGCGCCAGCAGCTTGGAGGCAGGGGGCTTCAATCAGCCCCAGCATTTT
TRBV10-2	few	TRBJ2-5	-	CASSEDIWETQYF	TGCGCCAGCAGTGAGGACATTTGGGAGACCCAGTACTTC
TRBV5-1	-	TRBJ2-2	TRBD2	CASSGLALNTGELFF	TGCGCCAGCAGTGGACTAGCGCTGAACACCGGGGAGCTGTTTTTT
TRBV5-1	few	TRBJ1-2	-	CASSPQANYGYTF	TGCGCCAGCAGCCCGCAAGCTAACTATGGCTACACCTTC
TRBV28	few	TRBJ2-2	-	CASSSDGAAGELFF	TGTGCCAGCAGTTCGGACGGGGCCGCCGGGGAGCTGTTTTTT
TRBV7-9	-	TRBJ1-4	-	CASKEPNEKLFF	TGTGCCAGCAAAGAGCCGAATGAAAAACTGTTTTTT
TRBV7-2	few	TRBJ2-7	-	CASSSVSAGSEQYF	TGTGCCAGCAGCTCCGTTTCCGCGGGTTCCGAGCAGTACTTC
TRBV7-2	few	TRBJ1-5	-	CASSRDNWRDQPQHF	TGTGCCAGCAGCCGGGACAACTGGAGGGATCAGCCCCAGCATTTT
TRBV10-3	-	TRBJ2-5	-	CAIAGGQETQCF	TGTGCCATCGCCGGGGGCCAAGAGACCCAGTGCTTC
TRBV20-1	-	TRBJ2-1	TRBD1	CSAPQLGTGTNEQFF	TGCAGTGCCCCTCAGCTGGGGACAGGTACGAATGAGCAGTTCTTC
TRBV12-5	few	TRBJ2-3	-	CASSGGGKTDTQYF	TGTGCTAGTTCGGGTGGGGGAAAAACAGATACGCAGTATTTT
TRBV18	-	TRBJ2-5	TRBD1	CASSPGQGVQETQYF	TGTGCCAGCTCACCCGGACAGGGAGTCCAAGAGACCCAGTACTTC
TRBV7-9	few	TRBJ2-4	-	CASSFFRQFLGKNIQYF	TGTGCCAGCAGCTTCTTTCGGCAGTTCCTAGGCAAAAACATTCAGTACTTC
TRBV12-3/TRBV12-4	many	TRBJ2-4	-	CASSYDEAIQYF	TGTGCCAGCAGTTATGATGAAGCCATTCAGTACTTC
TRBV10-3	-	TRBJ2-1	-	CAISESRDPRQQFF	TGTGCCATCAGTGAGTCGAGGGATCCACGTCAACAGTTCTTC
TRBV29-1	-	TRBJ1-1	TRBD1	CSARGGQGNTEAFF	TGCAGCGCCCGCGGGGGACAGGGGAACACTGAAGCTTTCTTT
TRBV25-1	few	TRBJ2-7	TRBD1	CASSVGTGVNEQYF	TGTGCCAGCAGTGTTGGGACAGGGGTCAACGAGCAGTACTTC
TRBV6-1	once	TRBJ2-7	-	CAIIRSPYEQYF	TGTGCCATCATTCGGTCGCCCTACGAGCAGTACTTC
TRBV28	-	TRBJ1-1	-	CASSDSNTEAFF	TGTGCCAGCAGTGATTCGAACACTGAAGCTTTCTTT
TRBV28	few	TRBJ2-7	-	CASSLRLVGLYF	TGTGCCAGCAGTCTTAGGTTGGTTGGGCTGTACTTC
TRBV5-6	few	TRBJ2-5	-	CASSLVGYGTQYF	TGTGCCAGCAGCTTGGTTGGGTATGGGACCCAGTACTTC
TRBV2	few	TRBJ2-7	-	CASSEEGWSYEQYF	TGTGCCAGCAGTGAAGAGGGCTGGTCCTACGAGCAGTACTTC
TRBV2	-	TRBJ2-7	TRBD1	CASGTGRSYEQYF	TGTGCCAGCGGGACAGGGCGGTCCTACGAGCAGTACTTC
TRBV20-1	many	TRBJ2-2	TRBD2	CSARTSAITGELFF	TGCAGTGCTAGGACTAGCGCGATCACCGGGGAGCTGTTTTTT
TRBV6-6	-	TRBJ2-7	TRBD1	CASSYSPRQGYEQYF	TGTGCCAGCAGTTACTCACCGCGACAGGGCTACGAGCAGTACTTC
TRBV12-3/TRBV12-4	-	TRBJ2-2	-	CASSLESKGGELFF	TGTGCCAGCAGTTTAGAAAGCAAGGGCGGGGAGCTGTTTTTT
TRBV4-2	-	TRBJ2-3	-	CASSQALGAYTDTQYF	TGTGCCAGCAGCCAAGCCTTGGGGGCCTACACAGATACGCAGTATTTT
TRBV6-2/TRBV6-3	-	TRBJ2-5	-	CASSHGIFQETQYF	TGTGCCAGCAGTCACGGGATCTTCCAAGAGACCCAGTACTTC
TRBV5-1	-	TRBJ2-5	-	CASRTAGTQETQYF	TGCGCCAGCAGAACAGCCGGGACTCAAGAGACCCAGTACTTC
TRBV28	few	TRBJ2-7	-	CASSFFVPPYEQYF	TGTGCCAGCAGTTTTTTTGTACCTCCCTACGAGCAGTACTTC
TRBV12-3/TRBV12-4	-	TRBJ2-2	-	CASSLRAADTGELFF	TGTGCCAGCAGTTTAAGGGCGGCAGACACCGGGGAGCTGTTTTTT
TRBV24-1	-	TRBJ2-3	-	CATSDSRFSDTQYF	TGTGCCACCAGTGATTCTAGATTCTCAGATACGCAGTATTTT
TRBV7-2	-	TRBJ1-4	TRBD1	CASSAGQGFEKLFF	TGTGCCAGCAGCGCGGGACAGGGGTTTGAAAAACTGTTTTTT